This paragraph reports one T cell receptor beta chain. Antigen unknown. The CDR3 sequence is 15 residues long. With 0 bases removed from V and 8 bases from J, the gap between germline ends came to 14 bases. CDR1 and CDR2 (germline): SGDLS, YYNGEE. The data stem from a study of blood T cells in healthy people across ages. Study-level background: About one barcoded beta molecule per two T cells was captured by template switching.

Each donor was a healthy Caucasian individual from Russia, aged roughly 6 to 95. Study-wide points: Without sorted subsets, naive and antigen-experienced compartments could not be conclusively compared.

A sample-barcoded 5' primer and a J-beta primer mix were used in a second PCR of about 7 to 12 cycles. TCRdb re-derived calls from the 5' RACE reads in MiXCR, one entry per CDR3 protein. The sample has roughly 1.4 million distinct CDR3 sequences; approximately 59% are singletons. This TCR derives from a man younger than 35 in good health. The sequencing input was blood. The chain is built from TRBV9 and TRBJ1-4; no firm D call. In nucleotides, the CDR3 is TGTGCCAGCAGCGTAGAGGACGGGCTAGGAGAAAAACTGTTTTTT. This sequence encodes CASSVEDGLGEKLFF.